This T cell receptor (beta chain) was recorded in a study of T-cell memory formation after mild COVID-19. Study-wide context: TCR clustering was largely donor specific.

TCR alpha and TCR beta cDNA libraries carrying sample barcodes and UMIs came from 5'RACE with constant-segment primers. In TCRdb, the 5' RACE reads were re-called with MiXCR into one record per CDR3 protein. The profile shows 84,000 or so distinct CDR3 sequences, roughly 14% of them singletons. The table lists this clonotype with a few counts. The sequence was obtained from an adult woman who had mild COVID-19 (a few samples of this study predate the infection). Cell type and time point are not known. The sequencing sample was made of PBMCs or a T cell subset sorted from them (not recorded which).

CDR3 loop: CASSMRGTGPRGDEQFF. CDR3 DNA: TGTGCCAGCAGCATGCGCGGGACAGGGCCACGGGGGGATGAGCAGTTCTTC. The chain couples TRBV7-6 to TRBJ2-1; 9 bases line up with TRBD1. The V and J ends lost 5 bases and 8 bases, in that order; junction bases with no gene match: 16. CDR3 size: 17 residues. The germline gives CDR1 SGHVS, CDR2 FNYEAQ.